This T cell receptor beta chain derives from a study of blood T cells in healthy people across ages. The use of a sample-barcoded 5' primer and a J-beta primer mix characterized a second PCR of roughly 7 to 11 cycles. TCRdb reprocessed the 5' RACE reads via MiXCR and lists one record per CDR3 protein. The sample consists of over 1.5 million distinct CDR3 sequences, roughly 52% of them appearing once. Healthy Russian Caucasian donors spanned ages about 6 to 95 years. There are 14 residues in the CDR3. Germline assignment: CDR1 PRHDT and CDR2 FYEKMQ (reference sequence). V shed 7 bases, J shed 4 bases, and the junction held 7 bases outside the gene matches.

The sequenced material came from blood. The rearrangement joins TRBV13 to TRBJ1-1; 9 nucleotides agree with TRBD1. The receptor was isolated from a woman in her thirties or forties in good health. This chain's CDR3 is CASKLQGASTEAFF. The CDR3 DNA reads TGTGCCAGCAAGTTACAGGGGGCTAGCACTGAAGCTTTCTTT.